Sequencing of this T cell receptor beta chain was carried out in a study of cytomegalovirus exposure and HLA in healthy donors. V was shortened by 7 bases and J by 7 bases, with 14 bases between the two germline ends. CDR3 size: 14 residues. Germline CDR1 reads LNHDA; CDR2 reads SQIVND (reference sequence). Primers: 60 Vbeta forward and 13 Jbeta reverse. The protocol was immunoSEQ multiplex PCR, while the TCRdb copy is restricted to in-frame clones and leaves out a portion. The data show just over 80,000 clones, and the top ten clones hold around 1.1%. The sequenced material came from PBMCs. The clonotype was recovered from a woman aged 25 to 39 in good health and CMV-seronegative. The chain has TRBV19 and TRBJ1-6; the D gene is possibly TRBD1 (5 bases). CDR3: CASTPRGLNSPLHF. The DNA for the CDR3 is TGTGCCAGTACCCCCCGGGGGTTGAATTCACCCCTCCACTTT.